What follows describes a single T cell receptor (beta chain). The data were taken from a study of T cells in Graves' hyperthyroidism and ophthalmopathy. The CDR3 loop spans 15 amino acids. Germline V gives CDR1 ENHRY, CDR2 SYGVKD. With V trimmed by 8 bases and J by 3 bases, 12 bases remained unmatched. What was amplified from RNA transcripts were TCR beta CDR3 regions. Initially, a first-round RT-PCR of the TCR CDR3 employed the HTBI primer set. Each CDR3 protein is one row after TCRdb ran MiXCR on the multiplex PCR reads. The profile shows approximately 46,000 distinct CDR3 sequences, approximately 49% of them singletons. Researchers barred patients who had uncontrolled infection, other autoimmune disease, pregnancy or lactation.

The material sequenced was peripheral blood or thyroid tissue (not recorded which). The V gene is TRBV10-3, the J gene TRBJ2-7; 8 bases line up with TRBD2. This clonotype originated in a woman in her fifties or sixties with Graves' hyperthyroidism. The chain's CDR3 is CAIGPGASGHYEQYF. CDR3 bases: TGTGCCATCGGCCCGGGGGCTAGCGGGCACTACGAGCAGTACTTC.